Each of the 29 T cell receptor beta chains below was sequenced from the same sample in a study of T cell changes during pregnancy in multiple sclerosis. Sequencing was performed with immunoSEQ multiplex PCR; in TCRdb, only in-frame clones are kept and a portion is missing. Here the sample spans approximately 50,000 clones, nearly 95% being singletons. The specimen comprised CD4+ T cells from peripheral blood mononuclear cells, sampled after pregnancy. Every receptor here comes from a female donor in good health, enrolled as a control in a pregnancy study.

The gene calls are TRBV6-6 and TRBJ2-5; possibly TRBD2 for D (5 bases). The CDR3 contains 13 residues. Germline CDR1 reads MNHNY; CDR2 reads SVGAGI (reference sequence). V was pared by 2 bases and J by 5 bases, with 9 bases between. The CDR3 here is CASSYGVAETQYF. Written as DNA, the CDR3 is TGTGCCAGCAGTTACGGAGTAGCGGAGACCCAGTACTTC.

This chain links TRBV6-5 with TRBJ1-5; weak D call: TRBD1 (5 bases). V was cut by 2 bases and J by 5 bases, with 10 bases left in between. Germline V gene data show CDR1 as MNHEY and CDR2 as SVGAGI. The length of the CDR3 is 14 residues. CDR3 DNA: TGTGCCAGCAGTTACGGCAGGGTGGATCAGCCCCAGCATTTT. This sequence encodes CASSYGRVDQPQHF.

The rearrangement uses TRBV5-4 and TRBJ2-1, with TRBD1 matching 11 bases. Germline assignment: CDR1 SGHNT and CDR2 YYREEE (reference sequence). This CDR3 region has 15 residues. Losses at the gene ends were 3 bases for V and 4 bases for J; bases not matched to a gene: 3. In DNA form, the CDR3 reads TGTGCCAGCAGCTCCGGGACAGGGGGTTACAATGAGCAGTTCTTC. Its translation is CASSSGTGGYNEQFF.

The V call is TRBV9, the J call TRBJ2-4; 7 bases map to TRBD2. The CDR3 runs 13 residues. The germline V gene has CDR1 SGDLS and CDR2 YYNGEE. V trimming: 4 bases; J trimming: 9 bases; junction bases outside the gene matches: 7. CDR3 nucleotides: TGTGCCAGCAGCCGCCGGGGGGTTGGCATTCAGTACTTC. Protein: CASSRRGVGIQYF.

This chain connects TRBV5-6 to TRBJ2-3; D is unclear. The CDR3 has 12 amino acids. Trimming removed 1 base at V and 5 bases at J, with 5 bases between. Germline lookup yields CDR1 SGHDT and CDR2 YYEEEE. CDR3 amino acids: CASSLFRDTQYF. The DNA for the CDR3 is TGTGCCAGCAGCTTGTTTAGAGATACGCAGTATTTT.

The CDR3 sequence: CASSARTGAGNTIYF. The DNA for the CDR3 is TGTGCCAGCAGCGCCAGGACAGGGGCTGGAAACACCATATATTTT. This chain links TRBV9 with TRBJ1-3, with 9 bases matching TRBD1. The trim removed 3 bases at V and 2 bases at J, leaving 3 bases unmatched. The CDR3 totals 15 residues. CDR1 and CDR2 from the germline V gene are SGDLS and YYNGEE.

The CDR3 spells CASSLNTDTQYF. CDR3 in DNA: TGTGCCAGTAGTCTTAACACAGATACGCAGTATTTT. J is TRBJ2-3 and V is TRBV19; D not certain. Between the trimmed V and J ends, which lost 5 bases and 2 bases, there was a span of 5 bases. Germline values: CDR1 LNHDA, CDR2 SQIVND (reference sequence). The length of the CDR3 is 12 residues.

The chain uses TRBV27 and TRBJ1-2, with a tentative D call TRBD1 (6 bases). CDR1 and CDR2 (germline): MNHEY, SMNVEV (reference sequence). The CDR3 consists of 14 residues. V was shortened by 6 bases and J by 1 base, with 12 bases between the two germline ends. The CDR3 loop reads CASRAGHLNYGYTF. The CDR3 DNA sequence: TGTGCCAGCAGAGCGGGACACCTTAACTATGGCTACACCTTC.

This chain links TRBV6-4 with TRBJ2-7; 7 positions agree with TRBD1. Germline values: CDR1 MRHNA, CDR2 SNTAGT. With 10 bases clipped from V and 12 bases from J, the junction kept 18 bases outside the gene matches. This CDR3 has 13 residues. The CDR3 sequence is CANTDRVTTNRYF. The CDR3 region has the DNA TGTGCCAACACCGACAGGGTAACTACAAATAGGTACTTC.

V is TRBV29-1 and J is TRBJ1-1, with TRBD1 matching 8 bases. With 4 bases clipped from V and 4 bases from J, the junction kept 8 bases outside the gene matches. The CDR3 length is 14 residues. Germline V gene sequence: CDR1 SQVTM, CDR2 ANQGSEA. The CDR3 region is CSVASYRGGTEAFF. The CDR3 region has the DNA TGCAGCGTTGCCTCCTACAGGGGGGGCACTGAAGCTTTCTTT.

The rearrangement uses TRBV30 and TRBJ1-5, with D possibly TRBD1 on 6 matching bases. Per germline, CDR1 GTSNPN and CDR2 SVGIG (reference sequence). The V end was cut by 5 bases, the J end by 3 bases, with 11 bases between. The CDR3 consists of 13 residues. The CDR3 is CAWGQGLNQPQHF. The CDR3 region has the DNA TGTGCCTGGGGGCAGGGGCTCAATCAGCCCCAGCATTTT.

The gene calls are TRBV11-2 and TRBJ1-2; tentative D call: TRBD1 (5 bases). CDR1 is SGHAT and CDR2 is FQNNGV in the germline V gene. This CDR3 spans 14 amino acids. V lost 5 bases and J 8 bases, leaving 18 bases between the germline ends. DNA of the CDR3: TGTGCCAGCAGCAGAAGGGGCAATCAGGAAGGCTACACCTTC. This sequence encodes CASSRRGNQEGYTF.

This chain connects TRBV21-1 to TRBJ2-1; TRBD2, the table's D call, lacks a check against the DNA. TRBV21-1 has pseudogene status. The CDR3 loop spans 17 amino acids. The CDR3 nucleotides are TGTGCCAGCAGCAAAGCTGGGACGGGAGGGCCATACAATGAGCAGTTCTTC. It encodes CASSKAGTGGPYNEQFF.

The genes are TRBV19 and TRBJ1-5, with 11 bases identical to TRBD1. V lost 5 bases and J lost 4; bases outside the gene matches: 10. The CDR3 runs to 17 residues. Looked up from germline, CDR1 is LNHDA and CDR2 is SQIVND (reference sequence). The CDR3 sequence is CASSPLVGTGGNQPQHF. CDR3 in DNA: TGTGCCAGTAGTCCTCTGGTTGGGACAGGGGGGAATCAGCCCCAGCATTTT.

The count of this clone is one. The V gene is TRBV5-4, the J gene TRBJ2-3; 14 nucleotides match TRBD2. The V segment lost 0 bases and the J segment 5 bases; nucleotides outside the gene matches: 5. Germline V CDR1 and CDR2: SGHNT, YYREEE (reference sequence). The CDR3 loop spans 17 amino acids. The CDR3 sequence: CASSLGGLAGVEDTQYF. The CDR3 nucleotides are TGTGCCAGCAGCTTGGGGGGACTAGCGGGAGTAGAAGATACGCAGTATTTT.

The rearrangement joins TRBV5-1 to TRBJ2-7, with TRBD1 matching over 7 bases. The CDR3 covers 15 residues. Germline V gene lookup returns CDR1 SGHRS and CDR2 YFSETQ. V trimming: 4 bases; J trimming: 2 bases; junction bases outside the gene matches: 9. The CDR3 sequence is CASSPSPGTAYEQYF. As DNA, the CDR3 is TGCGCCAGCAGCCCTAGCCCCGGGACAGCCTACGAGCAGTACTTC.

This rearrangement joins TRBV18 to TRBJ2-1, with 15 bases that match TRBD2. CDR3 size: 16 residues. CDR1 is KGHSH and CDR2 is LQKENI in the germline V gene. Losses at the gene ends were 3 bases for V and 7 bases for J; bases not matched to a gene: 4. In DNA, the CDR3 is TGTGCCAGCTCACCCCCAGGACTAGCGGGGGGGAATGAGCAGTTCTTC. As protein: CASSPPGLAGGNEQFF.

This chain uses TRBV7-8 with TRBJ2-7; 7 bases align to TRBD1. Trimming removed 5 bases from V and 3 bases from J; junction bases left unmatched: 7. In germline, CDR1 is SGHVS, CDR2 FQNEAQ. The CDR3 covers 14 residues. For the CDR3, the DNA is TGTGCCAGCAGCCTGGGGGACAGCAACTACGAGCAGTACTTC. It is translated as CASSLGDSNYEQYF.

The chain links TRBV28 to TRBJ1-2, with D perhaps matching TRBD1 (5 bases). This CDR3 comprises 15 residues. The germline V and J ends were trimmed by 5 bases and 2 bases, with 15 bases remaining between them. Germline values: CDR1 MDHEN, CDR2 SYDVKM. The CDR3, as DNA: TGTGCCAGCAGTCCCACCCGTGACAGCAACTATGGCTACACCTTC. It translates to CASSPTRDSNYGYTF.

This clone was seen more than once but under ten times. This chain joins TRBV10-1 and TRBJ1-6, with D maybe TRBD1 (5 bases). Trimming removed 0 bases at V and 12 bases at J, with 6 bases between. The CDR3 is 12 residues long. CDR1 WNHNN and CDR2 SYGVQD come from the germline V gene (reference sequence). CDR3 sequence reads: CASSESGGPLHF. The CDR3 DNA sequence: TGCGCCAGCAGTGAGTCGGGGGGACCCCTCCACTTT.

This clone was picked up one time. This chain uses TRBV7-9 with TRBJ1-6, with 10 bases lining up with TRBD1. The CDR3 consists of 16 residues. In germline, CDR1 is SEHNR, CDR2 FQNEAQ (reference sequence). The J segment lost 8 bases and the V segment lost 3 bases, leaving 7 bases of the junction unmatched. The CDR3 DNA follows: TGTGCCAGCAGCTTTAGGACAGGGGGGTCTTATTCACCCCTCCACTTT. Encoded protein: CASSFRTGGSYSPLHF. Combining the CDR3 with reference TRBV7-9 and TRBJ1-6 gives the whole variable domain DTGVSQNPRHKITKRGQNVTFRCDPISEHNRLYWYRQTLGQGPEFLTYFQNEAQLEKSRLLSDRFSAERPKGSFSTLEIQRTEQGDSAMYLCASSFRTGGSYSPLHFGNGTRLTVT.

The chain is built from TRBV30 and TRBJ1-1, with unresolved D. Per the germline V gene, CDR1 is GTSNPN and CDR2 is SVGIG (reference sequence). The CDR3 consists of 12 residues. CDR3 coding DNA: TGTGCTACACCTGGGCCTTACACTGAAGCTTTCTTT. This encodes CATPGPYTEAFF.

CDR3 coding DNA: TGTGCCAGCAGAAACAACTACGAGCAGTACTTC. The encoded protein is CASRNNYEQYF. This chain links TRBV6-5 with TRBJ2-7; D gene ambiguous. Trimming stripped 6 bases from V and 3 bases from J, with 6 bases between. CDR3 length: 11 residues. Per the germline V gene, CDR1 is MNHEY and CDR2 is SVGAGI.

The chain combines TRBV6-1 with TRBJ2-5; 9 nucleotides line up with TRBD2. The J call may be in error: the DNA end matches TRBJ2-7 better. This CDR3 has 14 residues. Germline values: CDR1 MNHNS, CDR2 SASEGT. CDR3 coding DNA: TGTGCCAGCATACTTCTAGCGGGGCACTACGAGCAGTACTTC. The encoded protein is CASILLAGHYEQYF.

This chain uses TRBV11-1 with TRBJ2-5; possible D gene TRBD2, 6 bases. Trimming took 5 bases from V and 5 from J, leaving 15 bases between them. Looked up from germline, CDR1 is SGHAT and CDR2 is FQDESV (reference sequence). The CDR3 covers 14 residues. For the CDR3, the DNA is TGTGCCAGCAGCCGTCAGACGGGGAGGGAGACCCAGTACTTC. Translating it yields CASSRQTGRETQYF. The full variable domain, its missing parts supplied by reference TRBV11-1 and TRBJ2-5, is EAEVAQSPRYKITEKSQAVAFWCDPISGHATLYWYRQILGQGPELLVQFQDESVVDDSQLPKDRFSAERLKGVDSTLKIQPAELGDSAMYLCASSRQTGRETQYFGPGTRLLVL.

The genes are TRBV11-3 and TRBJ2-3, with 14 bases fitting TRBD2. J lost 0 bases, V lost 1 base, and 0 bases had no gene match. Germline CDR1 and CDR2: SGHNT and YENEEA. The CDR3 runs to 17 residues. CDR3 protein: CASSLGTSGRSTDTQYF. The CDR3 DNA reads TGTGCCAGCAGCTTAGGGACTAGCGGGAGGAGCACAGATACGCAGTATTTT.

The chain couples TRBV5-4 to TRBJ2-5; 9 nucleotides line up with TRBD2. The CDR3 sequence is 16 residues long. V was pared by 0 bases and J by 2 bases, with 5 bases of the junction left unmatched. Germline V lookup: CDR1 SGHNT, CDR2 YYREEE (reference sequence). The CDR3 coding sequence is TGTGCCAGCAGCTTGGCGGGGCTAGCGGGGCAAGAGACCCAGTACTTC. Protein product: CASSLAGLAGQETQYF.

The chain recombines TRBV6-5 with TRBJ1-1; 8 bases are a match to TRBD1. This CDR3 has 13 residues. The germline CDR1 and CDR2 sequences are MNHEY and SVGAGI. The ends lost 5 bases at V and 6 bases at J; junction bases unmatched: 5. The CDR3 sequence is CASSRQGASEAFF. The CDR3 DNA reads TGTGCCAGCAGTAGGCAGGGGGCTTCTGAAGCTTTCTTT.

This sequence joins TRBV9 and TRBJ2-2; 7 bases map to TRBD1. J lost 6 bases, V lost 0 bases, and 5 bases had no gene match. This CDR3 is built from 15 residues. Germline CDR1 and CDR2: SGDLS and YYNGEE. The DNA of the CDR3 is TGTGCCAGCAGCGTAGGAGGGGGCGTGCCCGGGGAGCTGTTTTTT. This sequence encodes CASSVGGGVPGELFF.